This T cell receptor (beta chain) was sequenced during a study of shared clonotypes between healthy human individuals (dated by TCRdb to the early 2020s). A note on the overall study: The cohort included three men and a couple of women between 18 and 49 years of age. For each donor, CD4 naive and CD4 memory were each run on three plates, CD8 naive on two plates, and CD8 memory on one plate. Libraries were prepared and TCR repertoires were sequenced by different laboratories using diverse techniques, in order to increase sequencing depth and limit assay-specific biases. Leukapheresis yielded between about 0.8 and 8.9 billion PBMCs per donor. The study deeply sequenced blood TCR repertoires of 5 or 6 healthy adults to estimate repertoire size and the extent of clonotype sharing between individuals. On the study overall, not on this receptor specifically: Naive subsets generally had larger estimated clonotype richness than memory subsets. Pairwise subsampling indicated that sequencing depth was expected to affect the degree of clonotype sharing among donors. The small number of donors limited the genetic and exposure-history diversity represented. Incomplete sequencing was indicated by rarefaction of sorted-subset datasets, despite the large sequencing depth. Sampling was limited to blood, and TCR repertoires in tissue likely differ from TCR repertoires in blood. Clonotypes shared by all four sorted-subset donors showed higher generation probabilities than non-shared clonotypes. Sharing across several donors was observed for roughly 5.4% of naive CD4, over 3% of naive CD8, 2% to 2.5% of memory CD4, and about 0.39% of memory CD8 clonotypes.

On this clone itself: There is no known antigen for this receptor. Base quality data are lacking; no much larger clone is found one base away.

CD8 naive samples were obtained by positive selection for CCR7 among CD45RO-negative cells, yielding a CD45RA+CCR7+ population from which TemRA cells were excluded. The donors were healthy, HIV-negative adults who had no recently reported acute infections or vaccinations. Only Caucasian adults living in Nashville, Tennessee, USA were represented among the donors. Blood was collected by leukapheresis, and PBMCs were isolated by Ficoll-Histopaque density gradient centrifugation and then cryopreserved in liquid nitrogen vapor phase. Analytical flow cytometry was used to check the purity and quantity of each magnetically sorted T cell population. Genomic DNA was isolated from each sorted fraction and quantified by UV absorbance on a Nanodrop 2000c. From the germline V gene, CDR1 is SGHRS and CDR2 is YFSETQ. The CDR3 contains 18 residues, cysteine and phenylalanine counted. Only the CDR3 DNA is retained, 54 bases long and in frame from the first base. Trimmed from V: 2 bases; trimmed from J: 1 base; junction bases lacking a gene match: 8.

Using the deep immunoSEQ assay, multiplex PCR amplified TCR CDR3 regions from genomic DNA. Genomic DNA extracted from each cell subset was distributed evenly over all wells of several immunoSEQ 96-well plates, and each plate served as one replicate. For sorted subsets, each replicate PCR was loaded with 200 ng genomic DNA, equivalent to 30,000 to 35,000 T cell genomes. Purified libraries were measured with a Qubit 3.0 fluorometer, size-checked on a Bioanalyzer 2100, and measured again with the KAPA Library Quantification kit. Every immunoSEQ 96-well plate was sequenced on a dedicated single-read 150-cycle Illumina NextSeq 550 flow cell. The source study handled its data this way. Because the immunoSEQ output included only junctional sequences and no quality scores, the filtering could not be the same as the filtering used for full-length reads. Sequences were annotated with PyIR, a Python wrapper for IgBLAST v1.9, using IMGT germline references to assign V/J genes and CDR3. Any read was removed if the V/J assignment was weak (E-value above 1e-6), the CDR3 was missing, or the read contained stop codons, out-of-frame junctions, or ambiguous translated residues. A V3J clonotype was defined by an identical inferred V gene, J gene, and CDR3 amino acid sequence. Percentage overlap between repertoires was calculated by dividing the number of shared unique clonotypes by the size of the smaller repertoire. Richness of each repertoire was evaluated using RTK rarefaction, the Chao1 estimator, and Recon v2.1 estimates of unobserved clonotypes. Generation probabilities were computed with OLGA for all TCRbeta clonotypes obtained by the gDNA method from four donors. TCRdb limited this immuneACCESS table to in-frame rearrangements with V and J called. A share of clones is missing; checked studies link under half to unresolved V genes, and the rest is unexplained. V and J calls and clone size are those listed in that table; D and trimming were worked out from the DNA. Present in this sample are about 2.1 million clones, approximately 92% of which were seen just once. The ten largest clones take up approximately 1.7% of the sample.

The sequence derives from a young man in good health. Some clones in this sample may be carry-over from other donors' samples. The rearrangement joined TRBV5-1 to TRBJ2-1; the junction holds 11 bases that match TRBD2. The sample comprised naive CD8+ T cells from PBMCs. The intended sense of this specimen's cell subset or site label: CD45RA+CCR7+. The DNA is TGCGCCAGCAGCTTTCTAGCGGGAGGACCTAAGTCCTACAATGAGCAGTTCTTC. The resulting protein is CASSFLAGGPKSYNEQFF.